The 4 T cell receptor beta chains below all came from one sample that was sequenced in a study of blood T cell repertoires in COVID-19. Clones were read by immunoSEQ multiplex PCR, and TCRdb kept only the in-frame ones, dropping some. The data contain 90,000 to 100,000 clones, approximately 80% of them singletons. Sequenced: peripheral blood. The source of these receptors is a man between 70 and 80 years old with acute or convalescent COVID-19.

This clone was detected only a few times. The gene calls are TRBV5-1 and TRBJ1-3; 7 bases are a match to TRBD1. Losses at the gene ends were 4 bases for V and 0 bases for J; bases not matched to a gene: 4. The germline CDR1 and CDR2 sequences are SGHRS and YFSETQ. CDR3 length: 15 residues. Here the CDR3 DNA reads TGCGCCAGCAGCACACAGGGGAGCTCTGGAAACACCATATATTTT. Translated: CASSTQGSSGNTIYF.

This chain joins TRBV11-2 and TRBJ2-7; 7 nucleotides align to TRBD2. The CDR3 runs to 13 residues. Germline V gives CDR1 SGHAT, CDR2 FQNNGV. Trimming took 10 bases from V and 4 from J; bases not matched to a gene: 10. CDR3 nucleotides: TGTGCCACCCGGGCTAGCGGCCTTTACGAGCAGTACTTC. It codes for CATRASGLYEQYF.

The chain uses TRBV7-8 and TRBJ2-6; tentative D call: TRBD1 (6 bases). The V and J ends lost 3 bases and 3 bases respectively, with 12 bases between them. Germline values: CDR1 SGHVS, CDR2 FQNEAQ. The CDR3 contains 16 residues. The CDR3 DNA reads TGTGCCAGCAGCTTCCAGGGGCCGGGTGGGGCCAACGTCCTGACTTTC. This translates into CASSFQGPGGANVLTF.

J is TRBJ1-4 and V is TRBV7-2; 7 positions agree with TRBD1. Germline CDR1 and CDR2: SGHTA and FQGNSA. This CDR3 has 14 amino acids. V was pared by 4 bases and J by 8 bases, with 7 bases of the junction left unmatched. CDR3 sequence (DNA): TGTGCCAGCAGCTCGACAGGGTACAGGGAAAAACTGTTTTTT. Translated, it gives CASSSTGYREKLFF.